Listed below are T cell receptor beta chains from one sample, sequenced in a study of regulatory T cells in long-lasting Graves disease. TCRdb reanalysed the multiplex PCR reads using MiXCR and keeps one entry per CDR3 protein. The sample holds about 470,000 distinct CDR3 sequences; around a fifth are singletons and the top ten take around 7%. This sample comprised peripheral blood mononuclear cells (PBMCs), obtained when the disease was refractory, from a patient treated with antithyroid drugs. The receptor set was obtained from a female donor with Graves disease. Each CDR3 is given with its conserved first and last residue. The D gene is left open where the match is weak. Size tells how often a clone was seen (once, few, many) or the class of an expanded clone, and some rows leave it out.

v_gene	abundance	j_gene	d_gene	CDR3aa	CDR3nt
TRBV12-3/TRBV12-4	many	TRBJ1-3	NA	CASSQDRSSGNTIYF	TGTGCCAGCAGTCAGGACCGGAGCTCTGGAAACACCATATATTTT
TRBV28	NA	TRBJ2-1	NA	CASSPPYRELAYNEQFF	TGTGCCAGCAGTCCGCCCTACAGGGAGCTTGCCTACAATGAGCAGTTCTTC
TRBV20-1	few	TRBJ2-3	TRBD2	CSARDPTSGRNTDTQYF	TGCAGTGCTAGAGATCCCACTAGCGGGAGGAACACAGATACGCAGTATTTT
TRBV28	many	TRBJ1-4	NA	CASTHGPQIGDEKLFF	TGTGCCAGCACCCACGGGCCACAGATCGGGGATGAAAAACTGTTTTTT
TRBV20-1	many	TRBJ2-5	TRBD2	CSARDVGLAGLYQETQYF	TGCAGTGCTAGAGATGTGGGACTAGCGGGCCTGTACCAAGAGACCCAGTACTTC
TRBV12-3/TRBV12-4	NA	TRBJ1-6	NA	CASSLGDGPNSPLHF	TGTGCCAGCAGTTTAGGAGACGGGCCTAATTCACCCCTCCACTTT
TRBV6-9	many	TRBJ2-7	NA	CASSYRGLNSYEQYF	TGTGCCAGCAGTTACAGGGGCCTCAACTCCTACGAGCAGTACTTC
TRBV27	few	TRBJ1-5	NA	CASTRSGNSNQPQHF	TGTGCCAGCACCCGGTCAGGGAATAGCAATCAGCCCCAGCATTTT
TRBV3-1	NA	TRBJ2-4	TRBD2	CASSQVLRLAGRAKNIQYF	TGTGCCAGCAGCCAAGTATTGAGACTAGCGGGTAGGGCCAAAAACATTCAGTACTTC
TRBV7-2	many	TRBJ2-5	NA	CASSNPIETQYF	TGTGCCAGCAGCAATCCGATAGAGACCCAGTACTTC
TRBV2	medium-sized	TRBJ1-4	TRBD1	CATDPGTGEEKLFF	TGTGCCACCGATCCCGGGACAGGGGAAGAAAAACTGTTTTTT
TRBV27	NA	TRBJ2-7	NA	CASSLNGWANVYEQYF	TGTGCCAGCAGTTTAAACGGGTGGGCCAACGTCTACGAGCAGTACTTC
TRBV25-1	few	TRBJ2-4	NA	CASSEFAGDIQYF	TGTGCCAGCAGTGAGTTTGCAGGGGACATTCAGTACTTC
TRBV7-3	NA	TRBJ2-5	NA	CASSLGQATTQETQYF	TGTGCCAGCAGCTTGGGCCAGGCGACTACCCAAGAGACCCAGTACTTC
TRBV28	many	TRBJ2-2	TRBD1	CATRTGGMWAGELFF	TGTGCCACCCGGACAGGGGGTATGTGGGCCGGGGAACTGTTTTTT
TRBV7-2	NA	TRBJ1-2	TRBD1	CASSLRTGGCTF	TGTGCCAGCAGCTTACGGACAGGGGGTTGCACCTTC
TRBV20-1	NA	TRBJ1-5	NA	CSAPTLGLSNQPQHF	TGCAGTGCTCCCACCCTCGGACTTAGCAATCAGCCCCAGCATTTT
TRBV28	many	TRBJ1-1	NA	CKNTEAFF	TGTAAGAACACTGAAGCTTTCTTT
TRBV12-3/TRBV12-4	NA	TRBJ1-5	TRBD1	CASGKGTGYQPQHF	TGTGCCAGCGGGAAAGGGACAGGGTATCAGCCCCAGCATTTT
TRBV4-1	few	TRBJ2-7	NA	CASSQHAVSSYEQYF	TGCGCCAGCAGCCAGCACGCGGTTTCCAGCTACGAGCAGTACTTC
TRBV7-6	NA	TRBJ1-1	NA	CASSPGVRGTEAFF	TGTGCCAGCAGCCCAGGGGTGAGGGGAACTGAAGCTTTCTTT
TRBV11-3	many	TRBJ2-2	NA	CASSLVAGGELFF	TGTGCCAGCAGCTTAGTTGCGGGCGGGGAGCTGTTTTTT
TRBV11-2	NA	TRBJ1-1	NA	CASSLASYSEAFF	TGTGCCAGCAGCTTAGCATCATATTCCGAAGCTTTCTTT
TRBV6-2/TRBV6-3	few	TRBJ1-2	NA	CASRPDNLGYTF	TGTGCCAGCAGACCAGACAATTTGGGCTACACCTTC
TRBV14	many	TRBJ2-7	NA	CASSQVLGEQYF	TGTGCCAGCAGCCAAGTTCTCGGCGAGCAGTACTTC
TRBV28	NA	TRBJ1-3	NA	CASSRGRLGNTIYF	TGTGCCAGCAGTCGAGGGAGACTTGGAAACACCATATATTTT
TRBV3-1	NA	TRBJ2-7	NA	CASSQDSMAIYGQSEQYF	TGTGCCAGCAGCCAAGATTCGATGGCGATCTACGGACAATCCGAGCAGTACTTC
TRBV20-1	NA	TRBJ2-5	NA	CSASFPSRETQYF	TGCAGTGCTAGTTTCCCCTCACGAGAGACCCAGTACTTC
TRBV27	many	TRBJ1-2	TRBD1	CASSAGNPRGLGYTF	TGTGCCAGCAGTGCAGGAAACCCCAGGGGGCTAGGCTACACCTTC
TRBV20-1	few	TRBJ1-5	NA	CSAREQGDISNQPQHF	TGCAGTGCTAGAGAGCAGGGTGATATAAGCAATCAGCCCCAGCATTTT
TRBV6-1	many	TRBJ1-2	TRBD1	CASSHGTASGYTF	TGTGCCAGCAGCCACGGGACAGCCTCTGGCTACACCTTC
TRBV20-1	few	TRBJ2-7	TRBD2	CSANPGVAGTYEQYF	TGCAGTGCTAATCCTGGGGTAGCGGGAACCTACGAGCAGTACTTC
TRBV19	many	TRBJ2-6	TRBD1	CASSIRTGIPSGANVLTF	TGTGCCAGTAGTATCAGGACAGGGATCCCTTCTGGGGCCAACGTCCTGACTTTC
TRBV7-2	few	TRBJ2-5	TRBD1	CASSDALTGVETQYF	TGTGCCAGCAGCGATGCACTGACAGGGGTGGAGACCCAGTACTTC